The clone carrying this T cell receptor (beta chain) was counted between two and nine times. Its antigen is unidentified. MiXCR was run by TCRdb on the RT-PCR reads, yielding one entry per CDR3 protein. The repertoire holds hundreds of thousands of distinct CDR3 sequences, roughly 20% seen once, with roughly 11% in the top ten. This sample is drawn from a study of response to subunit inactivated influenza vaccine. Points from the study as a whole: The authors offered the suggestion that each seasonal influenza vaccination recruits few new T cells.

CDR1 DFQATT and CDR2 SNEGSKA come from the germline V gene (reference sequence). There are 16 residues in the CDR3. The V gene lost 6 bases and the J gene lost 1 base, with 20 bases spanning the gap. The specimen was PBMCs from blood, collected less than 6 days after vaccination. The gene calls are TRBV20-1 and TRBJ2-3; D possibly corresponds to TRBD2 (6 bases). The sequence came from a man in his fifties or sixties who received an inactivated influenza vaccine. The CDR3: CSAQAVGGARTDTQYF. The CDR3 DNA reads as TGCAGTGCCCAGGCCGTAGGAGGGGCGCGCACAGATACGCAGTATTTT.